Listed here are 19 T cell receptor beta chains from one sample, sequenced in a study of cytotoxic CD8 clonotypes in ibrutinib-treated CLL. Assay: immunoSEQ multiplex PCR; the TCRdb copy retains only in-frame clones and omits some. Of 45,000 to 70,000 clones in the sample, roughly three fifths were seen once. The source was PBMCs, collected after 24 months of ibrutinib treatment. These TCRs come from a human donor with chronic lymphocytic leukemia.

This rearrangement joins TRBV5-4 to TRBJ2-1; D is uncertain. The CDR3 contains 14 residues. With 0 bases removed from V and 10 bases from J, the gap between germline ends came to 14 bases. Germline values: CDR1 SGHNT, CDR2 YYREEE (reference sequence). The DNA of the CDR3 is TGTGCCAGCAGCTTGGGACTTCCGGTTGGGGAGCAGTTCTTC. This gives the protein CASSLGLPVGEQFF.

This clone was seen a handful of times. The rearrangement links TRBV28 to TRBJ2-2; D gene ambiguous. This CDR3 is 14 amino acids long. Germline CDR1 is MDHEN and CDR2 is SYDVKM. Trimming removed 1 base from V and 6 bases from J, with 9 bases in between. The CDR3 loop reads CASSLSKGPGELFF. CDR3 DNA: TGTGCCAGCAGTTTATCGAAGGGCCCCGGGGAGCTGTTTTTT.

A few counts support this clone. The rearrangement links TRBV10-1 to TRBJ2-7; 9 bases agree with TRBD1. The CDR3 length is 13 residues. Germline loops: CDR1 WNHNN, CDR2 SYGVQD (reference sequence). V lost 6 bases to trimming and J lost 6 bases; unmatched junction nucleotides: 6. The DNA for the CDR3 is TGCGCCAGCAGGGGACAGGGCCTCCCCGAGCAGTACGTC. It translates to CASRGQGLPEQYV.

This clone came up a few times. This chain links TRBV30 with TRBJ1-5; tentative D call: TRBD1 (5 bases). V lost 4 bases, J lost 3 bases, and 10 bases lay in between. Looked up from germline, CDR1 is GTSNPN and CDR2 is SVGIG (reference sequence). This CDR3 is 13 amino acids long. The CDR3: CAWTQGSNQPQHF. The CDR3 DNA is TGTGCCTGGACCCAGGGTTCCAATCAGCCCCAGCATTTT.

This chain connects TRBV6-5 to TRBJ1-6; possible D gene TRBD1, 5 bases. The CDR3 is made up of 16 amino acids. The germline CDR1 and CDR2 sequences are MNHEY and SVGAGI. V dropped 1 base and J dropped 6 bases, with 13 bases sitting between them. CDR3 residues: CASSYYRGFLNSPLHF. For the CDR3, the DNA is TGTGCCAGCAGTTACTATAGGGGCTTTCTTAATTCACCCCTCCACTTT.

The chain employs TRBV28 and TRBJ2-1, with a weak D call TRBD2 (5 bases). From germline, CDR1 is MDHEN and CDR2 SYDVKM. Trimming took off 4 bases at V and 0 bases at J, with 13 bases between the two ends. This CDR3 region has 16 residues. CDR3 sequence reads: CASSWTGLSSYNEQFF. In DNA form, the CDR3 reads TGTGCCAGCAGTTGGACTGGGCTGAGCTCCTACAATGAGCAGTTCTTC.

The CDR3 region has the DNA TGTGCCAGCAGCCTCAGGGACAGCGGGGAGCTGTTTTTT. It codes for CASSLRDSGELFF. J is TRBJ2-2 and V is TRBV11-3, with 7 bases lining up with TRBD1. CDR3 size: 13 residues. Germline CDR1 is SGHNT and CDR2 is YENEEA. J lost 7 bases, V lost 5 bases, and 4 bases had no gene match.

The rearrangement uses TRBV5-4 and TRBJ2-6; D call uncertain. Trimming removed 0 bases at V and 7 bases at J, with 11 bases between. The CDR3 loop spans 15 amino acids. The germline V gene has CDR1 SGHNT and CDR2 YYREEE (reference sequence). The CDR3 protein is CASSLESRNANVLTF. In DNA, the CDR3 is TGTGCCAGCAGCTTGGAATCGCGGAACGCCAACGTCCTGACTTTC.

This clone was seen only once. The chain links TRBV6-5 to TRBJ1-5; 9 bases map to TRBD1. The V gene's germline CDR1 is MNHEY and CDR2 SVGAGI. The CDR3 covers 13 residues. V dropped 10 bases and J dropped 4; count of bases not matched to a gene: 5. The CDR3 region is CATRTGENQPQHF. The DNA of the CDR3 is TGTGCCACAAGGACAGGGGAAAATCAGCCCCAGCATTTT.

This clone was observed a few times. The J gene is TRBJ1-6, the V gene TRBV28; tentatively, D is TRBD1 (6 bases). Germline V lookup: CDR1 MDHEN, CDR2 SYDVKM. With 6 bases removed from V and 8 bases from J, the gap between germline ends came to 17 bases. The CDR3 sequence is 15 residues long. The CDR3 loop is CASRGTSGGDSPLHF. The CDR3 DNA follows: TGTGCCAGCAGGGGGACATCTGGAGGGGATTCACCCCTCCACTTT. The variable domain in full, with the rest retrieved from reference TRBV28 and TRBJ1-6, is DVKVTQSSRYLVKRTGEKVFLECVQDMDHENMFWYRQDPGLGLRLIYFSYDVKMKEKGDIPEGYSVSREKKERFSLILESASTNQTSMYLCASRGTSGGDSPLHFGNGTRLTVT.

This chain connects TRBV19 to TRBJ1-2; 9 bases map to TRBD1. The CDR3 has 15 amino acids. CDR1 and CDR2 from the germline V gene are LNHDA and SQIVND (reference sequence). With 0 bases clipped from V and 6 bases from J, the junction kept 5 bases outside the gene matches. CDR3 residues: CASSIDHRGRHGYTF. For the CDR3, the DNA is TGTGCCAGTAGTATAGACCACAGGGGGCGTCATGGCTACACCTTC.

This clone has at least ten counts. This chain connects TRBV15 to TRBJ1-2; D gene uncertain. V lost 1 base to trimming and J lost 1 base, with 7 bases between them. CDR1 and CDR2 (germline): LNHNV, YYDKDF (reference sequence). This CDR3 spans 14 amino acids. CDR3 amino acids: CATSRAGINYGYTF. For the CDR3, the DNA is TGTGCCACCAGCAGAGCGGGGATTAACTATGGCTACACCTTC.

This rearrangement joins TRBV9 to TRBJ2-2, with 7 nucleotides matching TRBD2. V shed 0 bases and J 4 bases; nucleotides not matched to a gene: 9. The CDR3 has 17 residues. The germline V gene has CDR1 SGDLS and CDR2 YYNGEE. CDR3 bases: TGTGCCAGCAGCGTAGGCCCTGGCGGGGGATCCACCGGGGAGCTGTTTTTT. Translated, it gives CASSVGPGGGSTGELFF.

CDR3 loop: CASSVVLTPGELFF. Written as DNA, the CDR3 is TGTGCCAGCAGCGTAGTCCTAACTCCCGGGGAGCTGTTTTTT. The chain couples TRBV9 to TRBJ2-2, with unresolved D. CDR3 length: 14 residues. Per germline, CDR1 SGDLS and CDR2 YYNGEE. The V end lost 0 bases, the J end lost 6 bases, and 9 bases lay between the germline ends.

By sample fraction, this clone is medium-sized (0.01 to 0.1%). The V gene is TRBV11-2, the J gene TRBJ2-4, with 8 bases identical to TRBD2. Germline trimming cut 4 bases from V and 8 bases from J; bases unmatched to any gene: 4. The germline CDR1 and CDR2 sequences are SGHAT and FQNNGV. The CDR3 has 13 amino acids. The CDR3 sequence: CASSSAGGYIQYF. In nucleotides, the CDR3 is TGTGCCAGCAGCTCCGCGGGGGGTTACATTCAGTACTTC. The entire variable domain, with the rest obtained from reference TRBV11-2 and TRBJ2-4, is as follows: EAGVAQSPRYKIIEKRQSVAFWCNPISGHATLYWYQQILGQGPKLLIQFQNNGVVDDSQLPKDRFSAERLKGVDSTLKIQPAKLEDSAVYLCASSSAGGYIQYFGAGTRLSVL.

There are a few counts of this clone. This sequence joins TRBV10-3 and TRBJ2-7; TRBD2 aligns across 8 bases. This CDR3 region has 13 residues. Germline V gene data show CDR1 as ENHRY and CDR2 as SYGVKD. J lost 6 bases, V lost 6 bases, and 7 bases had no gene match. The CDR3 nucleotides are TGTGCCATCAGCCCGGGGGGGGTTAGCGAGCAGTACGTC. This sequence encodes CAISPGGVSEQYV.

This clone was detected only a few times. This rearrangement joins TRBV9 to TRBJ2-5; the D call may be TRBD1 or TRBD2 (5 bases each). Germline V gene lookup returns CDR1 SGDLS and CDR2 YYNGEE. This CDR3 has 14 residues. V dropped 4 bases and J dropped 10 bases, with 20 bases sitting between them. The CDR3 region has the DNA TGTGCCAGCAGCCCGACGGGGCGGGCCTGGGGCCAGTACTTC. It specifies CASSPTGRAWGQYF.

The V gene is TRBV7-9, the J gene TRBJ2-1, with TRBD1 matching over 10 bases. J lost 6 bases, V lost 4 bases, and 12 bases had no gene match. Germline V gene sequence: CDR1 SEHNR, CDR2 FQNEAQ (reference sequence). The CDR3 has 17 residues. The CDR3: CASSYPTGGGLGNEQFF. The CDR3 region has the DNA TGTGCCAGCAGCTACCCGACAGGGGGCGGGTTAGGCAATGAGCAGTTCTTC.

The CDR3: CAWRKGTGNQPQHF. The CDR3 DNA reads TGTGCCTGGAGGAAGGGTACGGGCAATCAGCCCCAGCATTTT. The V and J genes are TRBV30 and TRBJ1-5; no clear D. Looked up from germline, CDR1 is GTSNPN and CDR2 is SVGIG (reference sequence). The CDR3 spans 14 residues. V was shortened by 3 bases and J by 2 bases, with 11 bases between the two germline ends.